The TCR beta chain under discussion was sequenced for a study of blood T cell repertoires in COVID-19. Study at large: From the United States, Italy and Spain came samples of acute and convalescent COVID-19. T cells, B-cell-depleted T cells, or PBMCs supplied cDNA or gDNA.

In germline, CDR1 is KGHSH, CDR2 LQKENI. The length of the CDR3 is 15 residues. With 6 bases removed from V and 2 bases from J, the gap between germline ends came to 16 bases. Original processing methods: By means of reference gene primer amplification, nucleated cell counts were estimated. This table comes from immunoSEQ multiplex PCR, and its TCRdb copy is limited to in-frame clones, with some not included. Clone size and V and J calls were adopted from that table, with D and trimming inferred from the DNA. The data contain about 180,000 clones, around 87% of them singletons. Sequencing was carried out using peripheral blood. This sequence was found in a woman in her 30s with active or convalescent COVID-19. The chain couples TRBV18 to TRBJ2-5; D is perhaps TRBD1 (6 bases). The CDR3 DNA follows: TGTGCCAGCTCGGGTGTAGGACAGACACAAGAGACCCAGTACTTC. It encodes CASSGVGQTQETQYF.